This entry describes one T cell receptor (beta chain). Its antigen is still unknown. These data come from a study of PD-L1 blockade in urothelial cancer. As for the study in general: Blood was tested 3 weeks (second dose) and 6 weeks into treatment. Blood yielded a median of approximately 130,000 T cells per sample.

Per germline, CDR1 SGHRS and CDR2 YFSETQ. The V segment lost 6 bases and the J segment 6 bases; nucleotides outside the gene matches: 8. The CDR3 consists of 15 residues. Time point: pretreatment peripheral blood. Study observations and caveats: Stronger expansion of tumor-associated clones in blood at 3 weeks distinguished durable-benefit patients.

Libraries were prepared by immunoSEQ multiplex PCR; TCRdb keeps only in-frame clonotypes and omits some of them. The sample has tens of thousands of clones, about 90% seen once. The rearrangement links TRBV5-1 to TRBJ2-1; 11 bases agree with TRBD2. The specimen comprised PBMCs, sampled around atezolizumab (anti-PD-L1) treatment. The source is a man aged 55 to 69 with urothelial cancer. The CDR3 nucleotides are TGCGCCAGCACCCTCGGGACTAGCGGCTTCAATGAGCAGTTCTTC. It is translated as CASTLGTSGFNEQFF.